The next 13 T cell receptor beta chains were all read from a single sample in a study of blood T cell repertoires in COVID-19. The method was immunoSEQ multiplex PCR; TCRdb's version includes in-frame clones alone and lacks a portion of them. The table includes some 190,000 clones, about 84% detected once. What was sequenced was peripheral blood. The receptors come from a woman of 80 years or more with COVID-19, enrolled during active disease.

The genes are TRBV24-1 and TRBJ2-5, with 7 bases aligning to TRBD1. Per germline, CDR1 KGHDR and CDR2 SFDVKD. Germline trimming cut 3 bases from V and 3 bases from J; bases unmatched to any gene: 6. The CDR3 is 15 residues long. CDR3 in amino acids: CATSDKQGLEETQYF. The CDR3 nucleotides read TGTGCCACCAGTGATAAACAGGGGTTGGAAGAGACCCAGTACTTC.

The chain recombines TRBV5-1 with TRBJ2-2; 11 bases agree with TRBD1. Germline CDR1 SGHRS, CDR2 YFSETQ. The CDR3 is 16 amino acids. After removal of 2 bases from V and 6 bases from J, the junction contained 6 bases not matched to a gene. The CDR3 spells CASSFSGQGGPGELFF. In nucleotides, the CDR3 is TGCGCCAGCAGCTTCTCGGGACAGGGGGGGCCCGGGGAGCTGTTTTTT. Using reference TRBV5-1 and TRBJ2-2 for the parts outside the CDR3, the full variable domain is KAGVTQTPRYLIKTRGQQVTLSCSPISGHRSVSWYQQTPGQGLQFLFEYFSETQRNKGNFPGRFSGRQFSNSRSEMNVSTLELGDSALYLCASSFSGQGGPGELFFGEGSRLTVL.

This clone was recorded once. The chain carries TRBV25-1 and TRBJ1-1; 7 nucleotides align to TRBD1. Germline trimming cut 6 bases from V and 4 bases from J; bases unmatched to any gene: 5. This CDR3 has 13 residues. CDR1 MGHDK and CDR2 SYGVNS come from the germline V gene. The CDR3 region has the DNA TGTGCCAGCAGCCAGACAGGGCGCACTGAAGCTTTCTTT. Protein sequence: CASSQTGRTEAFF.

The rearrangement uses TRBV5-1 and TRBJ2-1, with a possible D match to TRBD2 (5 bases). Germline V gene data show CDR1 as SGHRS and CDR2 as YFSETQ. This CDR3 spans 17 amino acids. V was clipped by 0 bases and J by 3 bases, with 16 bases between them. Here the CDR3 DNA reads TGCGCCAGCAGCTTGGGGGATACGAGACTATACTACAATGAGCAGTTCTTC. It encodes CASSLGDTRLYYNEQFF.

The chain uses TRBV2 and TRBJ2-3; 7 bases match TRBD2. CDR3 size: 15 residues. The V gene end was trimmed by 3 bases and the J gene end by 2 bases; junction bases not matched to a gene: 5. Germline CDR1 and CDR2: SNHLY and FYNNEI. CDR3 protein: CASSEGGGDTDTQYF. DNA of the CDR3: TGTGCCAGCAGTGAGGGTGGGGGGGACACAGATACGCAGTATTTT.

This clone has more than one count but fewer than ten. At the DNA level, this CDR3 is encoded by other sequences in the same sample as well. This rearrangement joins TRBV12-3 or TRBV12-4 to TRBJ2-7; 7 nucleotides match TRBD1. The CDR3 is 13 residues long. With V trimmed by 3 bases and J by 4 bases, 3 bases remained unmatched. The CDR3 DNA reads TGTGCCAGCAGTTTTGGGGACAGATACGAGCAGTACTTC. This sequence encodes CASSFGDRYEQYF.

V gene TRBV11-2 combines with J gene TRBJ2-7; 7 bases line up with TRBD1. After removal of 5 bases from V and 5 bases from J, the junction contained 12 bases not matched to a gene. Germline V gene sequence: CDR1 SGHAT, CDR2 FQNNGV. The CDR3 totals 15 residues. The CDR3 sequence is CASSHLGRDRDEQYF. In DNA, the CDR3 is TGTGCCAGCAGCCACCTCGGAAGAGACAGGGACGAGCAGTACTTC.

The chain joins TRBV2 to TRBJ2-1; 8 bases fit TRBD2. Germline assignment: CDR1 SNHLY and CDR2 FYNNEI. This CDR3 is built from 15 residues. The J segment lost 8 bases and the V segment lost 6 bases, leaving 12 bases of the junction unmatched. Here the CDR3 DNA reads TGTGCCAGCAGGACCCTGAGTAGCGGGGTCGATGAGCAGTTCTTC. Its translation is CASRTLSSGVDEQFF.

The chain combines TRBV12-3 or TRBV12-4 with TRBJ1-1, with TRBD1 identical over 9 bases. V lost 4 bases and J lost 7; bases outside the gene matches: 4. The CDR3 contains 13 residues. The CDR3 is CASSYGQGIEAFF. CDR3 nucleotide sequence: TGTGCCAGCAGTTACGGACAGGGGATTGAAGCTTTCTTT.

V usage is TRBV4-2 and J usage is TRBJ1-2; D is undetermined. Germline CDR1 and CDR2: LGHNA and YNFKEQ. This CDR3 contains 13 residues. Trimming took off 8 bases at V and 4 bases at J, with 14 bases between the two ends. The CDR3 nucleotides are TGTGCCAGCTCTCGCACTGGGAGCTATGGCTACACCTTC. Protein product: CASSRTGSYGYTF.

This chain joins TRBV5-1 and TRBJ1-6; D remains ambiguous. This CDR3 region has 13 residues. V lost 0 bases to trimming and J lost 8 bases, with 6 bases between them. Germline V gene lookup returns CDR1 SGHRS and CDR2 YFSETQ. CDR3 DNA: TGCGCCAGCAGCTTGGGTACTGATTCACCCCTCCACTTT. Translation: CASSLGTDSPLHF.

The sample holds one count of this clone. The gene calls are TRBV3-1 (or the pseudogene TRBV3-2) and TRBJ1-1, with D maybe TRBD1 (5 bases). Looked up from germline, CDR1 is LGHDT and CDR2 is YNNKEL (reference sequence). This CDR3 is built from 13 residues. V was shortened by 4 bases and J by 2 bases, with 8 bases between the two germline ends. The CDR3 here is CASSPGHNTEAFF. CDR3 bases: TGTGCCAGCAGCCCCGGACACAACACTGAAGCTTTCTTT.

This clone was recorded once. The rearrangement links TRBV5-1 to TRBJ1-6, with 9 bases matching TRBD1. The germline V gene encodes CDR1 SGHRS and CDR2 YFSETQ. J lost 12 bases, V lost 1 base, and 5 bases had no gene match. The CDR3 covers 14 residues. The CDR3: CASSLTGGVGPLHF. The DNA of the CDR3 is TGCGCCAGCAGCTTGACAGGGGGCGTAGGACCCCTCCACTTT.